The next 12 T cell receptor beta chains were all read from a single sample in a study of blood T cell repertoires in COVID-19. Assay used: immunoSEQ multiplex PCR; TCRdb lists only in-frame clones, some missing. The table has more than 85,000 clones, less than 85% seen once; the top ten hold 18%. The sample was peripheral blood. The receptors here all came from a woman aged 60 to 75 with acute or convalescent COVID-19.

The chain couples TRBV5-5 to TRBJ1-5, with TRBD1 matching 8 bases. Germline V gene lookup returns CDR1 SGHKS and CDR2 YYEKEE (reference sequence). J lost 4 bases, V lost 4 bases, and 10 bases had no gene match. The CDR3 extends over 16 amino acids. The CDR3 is CASSLSPGQVNQPQHF. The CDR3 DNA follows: TGTGCCAGCAGCCTCTCACCGGGACAGGTAAATCAGCCCCAGCATTTT.

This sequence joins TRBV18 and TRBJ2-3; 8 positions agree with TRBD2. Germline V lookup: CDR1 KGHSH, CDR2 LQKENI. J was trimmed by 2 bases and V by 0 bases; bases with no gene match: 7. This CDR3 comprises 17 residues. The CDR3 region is CASSPPGGGTFTDTQYF. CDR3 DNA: TGTGCCAGCTCACCACCGGGCGGGGGGACCTTCACAGATACGCAGTATTTT.

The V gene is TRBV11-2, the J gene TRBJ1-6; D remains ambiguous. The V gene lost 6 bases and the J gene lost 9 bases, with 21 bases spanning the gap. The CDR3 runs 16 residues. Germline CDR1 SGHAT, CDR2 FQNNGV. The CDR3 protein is CASSRTRPSRFSPLHF. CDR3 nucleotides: TGTGCCAGCAGTCGCACTCGTCCGAGCCGTTTTTCACCCCTCCACTTT. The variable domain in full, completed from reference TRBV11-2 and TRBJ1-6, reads EAGVAQSPRYKIIEKRQSVAFWCNPISGHATLYWYQQILGQGPKLLIQFQNNGVVDDSQLPKDRFSAERLKGVDSTLKIQPAKLEDSAVYLCASSRTRPSRFSPLHFGNGTRLTVT.

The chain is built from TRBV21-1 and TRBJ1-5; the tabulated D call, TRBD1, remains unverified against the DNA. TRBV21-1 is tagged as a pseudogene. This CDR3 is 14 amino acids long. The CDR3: CAGIPQGADQPQHF. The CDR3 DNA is TGTGCCGGGATCCCGCAGGGGGCGGATCAGCCCCAGCATTTT.

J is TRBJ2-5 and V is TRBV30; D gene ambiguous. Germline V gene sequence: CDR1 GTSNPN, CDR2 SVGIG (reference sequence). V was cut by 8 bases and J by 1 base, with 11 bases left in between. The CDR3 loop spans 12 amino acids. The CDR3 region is CAHEAIQETQYF. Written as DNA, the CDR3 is TGTGCCCATGAAGCTATCCAAGAGACCCAGTACTTC.

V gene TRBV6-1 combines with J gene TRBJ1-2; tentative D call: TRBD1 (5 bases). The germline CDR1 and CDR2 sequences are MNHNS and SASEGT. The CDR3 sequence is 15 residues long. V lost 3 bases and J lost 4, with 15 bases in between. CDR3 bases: TGTGCCAGCAGTGAGACGGCAGGGCGCAGCTATGGCTACACCTTC. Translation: CASSETAGRSYGYTF.

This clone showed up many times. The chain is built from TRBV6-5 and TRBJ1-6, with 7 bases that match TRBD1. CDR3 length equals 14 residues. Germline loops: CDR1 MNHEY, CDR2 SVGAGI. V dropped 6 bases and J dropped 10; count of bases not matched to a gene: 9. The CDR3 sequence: CASSLGTANSPLHF. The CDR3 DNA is TGTGCCAGCAGCCTGGGGACAGCGAACTCACCCCTCCACTTT.

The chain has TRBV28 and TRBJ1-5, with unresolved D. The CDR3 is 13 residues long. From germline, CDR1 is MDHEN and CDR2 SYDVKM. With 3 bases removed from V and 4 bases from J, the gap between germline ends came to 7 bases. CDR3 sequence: CASSLRWNQPQHF. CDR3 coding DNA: TGTGCCAGCAGTTTGAGGTGGAATCAGCCCCAGCATTTT.

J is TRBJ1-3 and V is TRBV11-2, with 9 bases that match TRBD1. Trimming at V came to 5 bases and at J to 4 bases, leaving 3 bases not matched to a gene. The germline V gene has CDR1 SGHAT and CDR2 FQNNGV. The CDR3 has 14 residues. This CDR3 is CASSRDRVGNTIYF. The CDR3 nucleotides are TGTGCCAGCAGCCGGGACAGGGTGGGAAACACCATATATTTT.

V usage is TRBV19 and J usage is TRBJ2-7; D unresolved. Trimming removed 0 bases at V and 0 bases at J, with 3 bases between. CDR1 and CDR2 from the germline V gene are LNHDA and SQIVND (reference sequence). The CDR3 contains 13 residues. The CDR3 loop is CASSIDYSYEQYF. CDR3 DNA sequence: TGTGCCAGTAGTATAGATTACTCCTACGAGCAGTACTTC.

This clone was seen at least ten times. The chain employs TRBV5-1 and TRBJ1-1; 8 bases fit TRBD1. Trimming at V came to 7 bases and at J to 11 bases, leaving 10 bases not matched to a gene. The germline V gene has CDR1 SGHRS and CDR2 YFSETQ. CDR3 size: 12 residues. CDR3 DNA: TGCGCCAGCGGATCCGGACAGGGAGGGGCTTTCTTT. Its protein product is CASGSGQGGAFF.

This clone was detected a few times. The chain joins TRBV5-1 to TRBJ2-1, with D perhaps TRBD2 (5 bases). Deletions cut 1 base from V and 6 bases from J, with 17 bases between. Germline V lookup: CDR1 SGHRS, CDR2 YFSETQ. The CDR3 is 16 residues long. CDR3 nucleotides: TGCGCCAGCAGCTTGTCTGCGCTAGCTGGGTCCAATGAGCAGTTCTTC. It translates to CASSLSALAGSNEQFF.